This paragraph reports one T cell receptor (beta chain). What it recognizes is unknown. These data originate in a study of T cells expressing NK-cell markers. About the research overall: It was sorted CD3+CD56-NKG2C+, CD3+CD56+NKG2C- and CD3+CD56+NKG2C+ T cells that provided the TCR beta repertoires. Overall study results and limits: HCMV specificity of the expanded NKG2C+ T cell clones stayed unclear. Of the CD8+ T cell pool in 6 or 7 donors, roughly 1.0-7.0% was accounted for by dominant NKG2C+ clonotypes.

This CDR3 spans 14 amino acids. From germline, CDR1 is LGHDT and CDR2 YNNKEL (reference sequence). cDNA encoding TCR beta was synthesized via 5'RACE template switching incorporating UMIs. TCRdb re-called the 5' RACE reads, yielding one record per CDR3 amino acid sequence without DNA. The listing records roughly 390,000 distinct CDR3 sequences. The source of this sequence is a woman between 50 and 59 years old in good health. The sequenced material came from blood T cells: a sorted CD56 or NKG2C T cell subset, CD4+ or CD8+ T cells, or bulk PBMC T cells (not recorded which). V is TRBV3-1 and J is TRBJ2-7; the TCRdb D gene call, TRBD2, has no DNA to confirm it. CDR3 amino acids: CASRSGGAFDEQYF.